This is a list of T cell receptor beta chains from one sample in a study of shared T cell receptors in the human thymus. Assay: immunoSEQ multiplex PCR; the TCRdb copy retains only in-frame clones and omits some. The repertoire holds about 380,000 clones, over 90% seen once, with approximately 0.018% in the top ten. Material for sequencing was thymocytes. These receptors were taken from a human donor. Each CDR3 is given with its conserved first and last residue. The order of the fields is V gene, clone size, D gene, J gene, CDR3 protein, CDR3 DNA. D genes are given only for firm matches. Clone size is stated in some rows and not others, as once, few, many or a class when expanded.

V: TRBV5-1; size: -; D: -; J: TRBJ1-3; CDR3: CASSPLDGNTIYF; DNA: TGCGCCAGCAGCCCGTTAGATGGAAACACCATATATTTT
V: TRBV4-1; size: -; D: -; J: TRBJ2-1; CDR3: CASSQGYNEQFF; DNA: TGCGCCAGCAGCCAAGGGTACAATGAGCAGTTCTTC
V: TRBV2; size: -; D: -; J: TRBJ2-1; CDR3: CASSEAASGGGNEQFF; DNA: TGTGCCAGCAGTGAAGCGGCTAGCGGAGGGGGTAATGAGCAGTTCTTC
V: TRBV28; size: -; D: -; J: TRBJ1-2; CDR3: CASKTGHLYGYTF; DNA: TGTGCCAGCAAAACGGGCCATCTCTATGGCTACACCTTC
V: TRBV29-1; size: -; D: TRBD1; J: TRBJ1-1; CDR3: CSGTGVGTEAFF; DNA: TGCAGCGGGACAGGGGTTGGAACTGAAGCTTTCTTT
V: TRBV7-2; size: -; D: -; J: TRBJ2-5; CDR3: CASSLGTDQETQYF; DNA: TGTGCCAGCAGCTTAGGGACAGATCAAGAGACCCAGTACTTC
V: TRBV6-4; size: -; D: -; J: TRBJ1-4; CDR3: CASSGWGRLNEKLFF; DNA: TGTGCCAGCAGTGGCTGGGGACGGCTTAATGAAAAACTGTTTTTT
V: TRBV5-4; size: -; D: -; J: TRBJ2-7; CDR3: CASSLWGPLYEQYF; DNA: TGTGCCAGCAGCTTGTGGGGTCCCCTCTACGAGCAGTACTTC
V: TRBV15; size: -; D: -; J: TRBJ1-4; CDR3: CATSAEGPTGPGNEKLFF; DNA: TGTGCCACCAGCGCAGAGGGGCCTACAGGGCCCGGCAATGAAAAACTGTTTTTT
V: TRBV29-1; size: -; D: -; J: TRBJ1-1; CDR3: CSVVRNTEAFF; DNA: TGCAGCGTTGTAAGGAACACTGAAGCTTTCTTT
V: TRBV28; size: -; D: TRBD1; J: TRBJ1-3; CDR3: CASSSTGDGNTIYF; DNA: TGTGCCAGCAGTTCGACAGGGGATGGAAACACCATATATTTT
V: TRBV4-1; size: once; D: TRBD1; J: TRBJ1-5; CDR3: CASSQEVRGPNQPQHF; DNA: TGCGCCAGCAGCCAAGAAGTGAGGGGGCCCAATCAGCCCCAGCATTTT
V: TRBV28; size: -; D: -; J: TRBJ1-1; CDR3: CASSLAIHTEAFF; DNA: TGTGCCAGCAGTTTAGCCATCCACACTGAAGCTTTCTTT
V: TRBV27; size: -; D: -; J: TRBJ2-7; CDR3: CASGLPPYEQYF; DNA: TGTGCCAGCGGCCTACCCCCCTACGAGCAGTACTTC
V: TRBV6-1; size: once; D: -; J: TRBJ1-2; CDR3: CASSEEKGCWGYTF; DNA: TGTGCCAGCAGTGAAGAGAAAGGATGTTGGGGCTACACCTTC
V: TRBV29-1; size: -; D: -; J: TRBJ1-5; CDR3: CSVSGRERADYSNQPQHF; DNA: TGCAGCGTCTCGGGCCGGGAGAGAGCCGACTATAGCAATCAGCCCCAGCATTTT
V: TRBV5-1; size: once; D: -; J: TRBJ2-7; CDR3: CASSLGGNRDEQYF; DNA: TGCGCCAGCAGCTTGGGAGGGAACCGGGACGAGCAGTACTTC
V: TRBV4-1; size: -; D: -; J: TRBJ1-5; CDR3: CASSQVLSPNQPQHF; DNA: TGCGCCAGCAGCCAAGTATTGAGCCCCAATCAGCCCCAGCATTTT
V: TRBV4-1; size: -; D: -; J: TRBJ2-2; CDR3: CASSQDERAQRFSNTGELFF; DNA: TGCGCCAGCAGCCAAGATGAGCGGGCGCAGAGGTTCTCGAACACCGGGGAGCTGTTTTTT
V: TRBV6-5; size: -; D: -; J: TRBJ1-5; CDR3: CASSYNRVQPQHF; DNA: TGTGCCAGCAGTTACAACAGGGTTCAGCCCCAGCATTTT
V: TRBV7-8; size: -; D: -; J: TRBJ1-3; CDR3: CASSSPLSQRGITIYF; DNA: TGTGCCAGCAGCTCCCCCCTTTCCCAGCGGGGTATCACCATATATTTT
V: TRBV27; size: -; D: TRBD1; J: TRBJ2-7; CDR3: CASSLGQGSHEQYF; DNA: TGTGCCAGCAGTTTGGGACAGGGGAGCCACGAGCAGTACTTC
V: TRBV19; size: -; D: -; J: TRBJ1-5; CDR3: CASTSDRYNQPQHF; DNA: TGTGCCAGTACTTCCGACAGGTACAATCAGCCCCAGCATTTT
V: TRBV5-6; size: once; D: -; J: TRBJ2-3; CDR3: CASSVAVSTDTQYF; DNA: TGTGCCAGCAGCGTCGCGGTAAGCACAGATACGCAGTATTTT
V: TRBV7-9; size: -; D: -; J: TRBJ1-2; CDR3: CASSARQDSPNYGYTF; DNA: TGTGCCAGCAGCGCCCGTCAGGACAGTCCTAACTATGGCTACACCTTC
V: TRBV7-9; size: -; D: -; J: TRBJ2-5; CDR3: CASSLARRLQETQYF; DNA: TGTGCCAGCAGCTTAGCGCGGAGACTGCAAGAGACCCAGTACTTC
V: TRBV5-1; size: once; D: -; J: TRBJ1-2; CDR3: CASSLGQNYGYTF; DNA: TGCGCCAGCAGCTTGGGACAGAACTATGGCTACACCTTC
V: TRBV19; size: -; D: -; J: TRBJ2-7; CDR3: CASSTGYEQYF; DNA: TGTGCCAGTAGTACAGGGTACGAGCAGTACTTC
V: TRBV5-1; size: -; D: TRBD2; J: TRBJ2-7; CDR3: CASSWTQDRDSGTLKRAQHF; DNA: TGCGCCAGCAGCTGGACTCAGGATCGAGATAGCGGGACCTTAAAGAGGGCGCAGCACTTC
V: TRBV5-6; size: once; D: -; J: TRBJ2-1; CDR3: CASSSERVEQFF; DNA: TGTGCCAGCAGCTCGGAGAGGGTTGAGCAGTTCTTC
V: TRBV28; size: -; D: TRBD1; J: TRBJ2-1; CDR3: CASSPRQGPYNEQFF; DNA: TGTGCCAGCAGCCCTAGACAGGGCCCCTACAATGAGCAGTTCTTC
V: TRBV28; size: -; D: TRBD1; J: TRBJ2-7; CDR3: CASSTTGGNYEQYF; DNA: TGTGCCAGCAGTACCACAGGGGGTAACTACGAGCAGTACTTC
V: TRBV7-9; size: once; D: TRBD2; J: TRBJ2-1; CDR3: CASSLAWREGSYNEQFF; DNA: TGTGCCAGCAGCTTAGCATGGCGGGAGGGCTCCTACAATGAGCAGTTCTTC
V: TRBV20-1; size: -; D: -; J: TRBJ2-7; CDR3: CSASLNHEQYF; DNA: TGCAGTGCTAGTCTGAACCACGAGCAGTACTTC
V: TRBV15; size: -; D: TRBD1; J: TRBJ1-1; CDR3: CATSRLQGFTEAFF; DNA: TGTGCCACCAGCAGGCTACAGGGGTTCACTGAAGCTTTCTTT
V: TRBV5-4; size: -; D: TRBD1; J: TRBJ1-2; CDR3: CASSAEVRDRGFYGYTF; DNA: TGTGCCAGCAGCGCAGAAGTCCGGGACAGGGGCTTCTATGGCTACACCTTC
V: TRBV27; size: -; D: -; J: TRBJ2-3; CDR3: CASGNKGRPSTDTQYF; DNA: TGTGCCAGCGGGAATAAGGGACGGCCTAGCACAGATACGCAGTATTTT
V: TRBV19; size: -; D: TRBD1; J: TRBJ1-1; CDR3: CASSIPRPRGYTEAFF; DNA: TGTGCCAGTAGTATTCCTCGTCCCAGGGGGTATACTGAAGCTTTCTTT
V: TRBV28; size: -; D: -; J: TRBJ1-2; CDR3: CASMDSGYTF; DNA: TGTGCCAGCATGGACAGTGGCTACACCTTC
V: TRBV5-5; size: -; D: -; J: TRBJ1-4; CDR3: CASSLFDRTNEKLFF; DNA: TGTGCCAGCAGCTTGTTTGACAGAACTAATGAAAAACTGTTTTTT
V: TRBV7-2; size: -; D: TRBD2; J: TRBJ2-3; CDR3: CASSLEASGRTDTQYF; DNA: TGTGCCAGCAGCTTAGAGGCTAGCGGGAGGACAGATACGCAGTATTTT
V: TRBV21-1; size: -; D: -; J: TRBJ1-3; CDR3: CASSTPCPRETGNTIYF; DNA: TGTGCCAGCAGCACTCCCTGTCCCAGGGAAACTGGAAACACCATATATTTT
V: TRBV19; size: -; D: -; J: TRBJ2-1; CDR3: CASSARERYEQFF; DNA: TGTGCCAGTAGTGCCCGCGAAAGGTATGAGCAGTTCTTC
V: TRBV4-2; size: -; D: TRBD2; J: TRBJ2-2; CDR3: CASSQEAPGLAGGETGELFF; DNA: TGTGCCAGCAGCCAAGAGGCGCCGGGACTAGCGGGAGGGGAGACCGGGGAGCTGTTTTTT
V: TRBV14; size: -; D: TRBD2; J: TRBJ2-3; CDR3: CASSQEGEGSSTDTQYF; DNA: TGTGCCAGCAGCCAAGAAGGGGAGGGTTCGAGCACAGATACGCAGTATTTT
V: TRBV14; size: -; D: TRBD2; J: TRBJ2-1; CDR3: CASSQDRGPWTSVATAYNEQFF; DNA: TGTGCCAGCAGCCAAGATCGGGGCCCTTGGACTAGCGTCGCGACCGCCTACAATGAGCAGTTCTTC
V: TRBV7-9; size: once; D: -; J: TRBJ1-1; CDR3: CASSLRPAMNTEAFF; DNA: TGTGCCAGCAGCTTACGGCCGGCCATGAACACTGAAGCTTTCTTT
V: TRBV28; size: -; D: TRBD1; J: TRBJ2-7; CDR3: CASSFRGGQGAEQYF; DNA: TGTGCCAGCAGTTTCCGGGGAGGACAGGGTGCCGAGCAGTACTTC
V: TRBV6-1; size: -; D: TRBD1; J: TRBJ1-5; CDR3: CASSDRQGTSNQPQHF; DNA: TGTGCCAGCAGTGATAGACAGGGTACGAGCAATCAGCCCCAGCATTTT
V: TRBV28; size: -; D: -; J: TRBJ2-7; CDR3: CASSLQGYEQYF; DNA: TGTGCCAGCAGCCTACAAGGCTACGAGCAGTACTTC
V: TRBV2; size: -; D: TRBD1; J: TRBJ1-5; CDR3: CASSEVRGKSGGNRDRGNQPQHF; DNA: TGTGCCAGCAGCGAAGTCCGGGGGAAGTCCGGGGGGAACCGGGACAGGGGTAATCAGCCCCAGCATTTT
V: TRBV4-1; size: -; D: TRBD2; J: TRBJ2-5; CDR3: CASSTRFLAGGTQYF; DNA: TGCGCCAGCAGTACAAGATTCCTAGCGGGGGGGACCCAGTACTTC
V: TRBV4-3; size: -; D: -; J: TRBJ2-1; CDR3: CASSPPNHEQFF; DNA: TGCGCCAGCAGCCCTCCTAACCATGAGCAGTTCTTC
V: TRBV11-2; size: -; D: TRBD1; J: TRBJ2-1; CDR3: CASSSTGSVFF; DNA: TGTGCCAGCAGCTCGACAGGGTCCGTGTTCTTC
V: TRBV27; size: -; D: TRBD2; J: TRBJ2-3; CDR3: CASSPSGTSGRTDTQYF; DNA: TGTGCCAGCAGTCCTTCCGGGACTAGCGGGAGAACAGATACGCAGTATTTT
V: TRBV7-2; size: -; D: -; J: TRBJ2-5; CDR3: CASSSPKGKETQYF; DNA: TGTGCCAGCAGCTCCCCAAAGGGCAAGGAGACCCAGTACTTC
V: TRBV10-3; size: -; D: TRBD2; J: TRBJ2-3; CDR3: CAISESTSGREDTQYF; DNA: TGTGCCATCAGTGAGTCGACTAGCGGGAGGGAAGATACGCAGTATTTT